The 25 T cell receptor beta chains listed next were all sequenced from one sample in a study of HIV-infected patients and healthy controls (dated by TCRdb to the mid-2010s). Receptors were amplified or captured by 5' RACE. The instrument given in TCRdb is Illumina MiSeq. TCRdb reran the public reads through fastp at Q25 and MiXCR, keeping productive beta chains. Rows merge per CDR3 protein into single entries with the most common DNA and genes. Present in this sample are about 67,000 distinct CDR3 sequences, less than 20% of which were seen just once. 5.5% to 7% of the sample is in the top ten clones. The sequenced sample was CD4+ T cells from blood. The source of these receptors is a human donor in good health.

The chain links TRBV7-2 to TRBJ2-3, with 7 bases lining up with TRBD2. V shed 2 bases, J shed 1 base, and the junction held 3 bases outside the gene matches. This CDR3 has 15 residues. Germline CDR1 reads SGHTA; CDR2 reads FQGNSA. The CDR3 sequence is CASSLSAGGTDTQYF. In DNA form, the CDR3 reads TGTGCCAGCAGCTTAAGTGCGGGGGGCACAGATACGCAGTATTTT.

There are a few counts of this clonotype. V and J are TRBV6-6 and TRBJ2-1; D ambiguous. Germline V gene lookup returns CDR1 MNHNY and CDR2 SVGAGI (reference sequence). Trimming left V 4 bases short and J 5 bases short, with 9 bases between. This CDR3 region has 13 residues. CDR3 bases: TGTGCCAGCAGTTTTATCCTCAACAATGAGCAGTTCTTC. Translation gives CASSFILNNEQFF.

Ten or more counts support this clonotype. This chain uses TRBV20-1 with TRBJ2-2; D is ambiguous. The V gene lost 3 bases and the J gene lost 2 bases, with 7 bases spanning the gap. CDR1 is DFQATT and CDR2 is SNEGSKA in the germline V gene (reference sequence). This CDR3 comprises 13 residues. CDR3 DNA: TGCAGTGCTAGTAGGCCAAACACCGGGGAGCTGTTTTTT. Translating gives CSASRPNTGELFF.

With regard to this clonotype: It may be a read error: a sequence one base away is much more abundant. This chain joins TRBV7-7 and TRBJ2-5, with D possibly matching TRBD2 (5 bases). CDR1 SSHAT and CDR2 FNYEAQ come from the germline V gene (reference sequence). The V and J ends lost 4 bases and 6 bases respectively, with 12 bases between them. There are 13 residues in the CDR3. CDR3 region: CASSSGMSKTQYF. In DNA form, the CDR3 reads TGTGCCAGCAGCTCGGGAATGTCAAAGACCCAGTACTTC.

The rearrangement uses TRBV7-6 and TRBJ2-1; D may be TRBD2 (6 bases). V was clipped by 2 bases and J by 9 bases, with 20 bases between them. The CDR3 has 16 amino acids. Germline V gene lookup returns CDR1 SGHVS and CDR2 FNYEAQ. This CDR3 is CASSLRAGQAGGEQFF. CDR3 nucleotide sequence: TGTGCCAGCAGCTTACGGGCGGGGCAGGCCGGTGGTGAGCAGTTCTTC.

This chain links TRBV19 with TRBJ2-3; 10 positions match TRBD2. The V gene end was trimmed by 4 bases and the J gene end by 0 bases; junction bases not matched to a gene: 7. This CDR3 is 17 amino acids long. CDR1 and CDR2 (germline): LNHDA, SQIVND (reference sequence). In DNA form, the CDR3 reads TGTGCCAGTAGTACGACCCTAGCGGGAGTTAGCACAGATACGCAGTATTTT. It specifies CASSTTLAGVSTDTQYF.

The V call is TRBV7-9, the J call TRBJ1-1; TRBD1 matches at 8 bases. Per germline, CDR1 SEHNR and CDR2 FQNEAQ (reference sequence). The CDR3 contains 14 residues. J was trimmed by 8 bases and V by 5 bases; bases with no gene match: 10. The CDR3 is CASSVGQGLNEAFF. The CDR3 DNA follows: TGTGCCAGCAGCGTTGGACAGGGCCTAAACGAAGCTTTCTTT. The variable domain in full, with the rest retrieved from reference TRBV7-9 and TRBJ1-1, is DTGVSQNPRHKITKRGQNVTFRCDPISEHNRLYWYRQTLGQGPEFLTYFQNEAQLEKSRLLSDRFSAERPKGSFSTLEIQRTEQGDSAMYLCASSVGQGLNEAFFGQGTRLTVV.

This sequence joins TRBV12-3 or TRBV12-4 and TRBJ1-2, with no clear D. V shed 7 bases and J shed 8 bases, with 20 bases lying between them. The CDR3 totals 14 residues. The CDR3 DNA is TGTGCCAGCACCCCCACTTCCGGGCTTAGGGGCTACACCTTC. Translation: CASTPTSGLRGYTF.

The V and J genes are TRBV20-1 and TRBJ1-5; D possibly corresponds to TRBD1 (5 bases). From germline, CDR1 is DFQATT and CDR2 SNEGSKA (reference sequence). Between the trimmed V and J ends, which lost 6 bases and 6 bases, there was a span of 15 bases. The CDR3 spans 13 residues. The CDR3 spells CSASGVQGQPQHF. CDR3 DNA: TGCAGTGCCTCCGGGGTCCAGGGTCAGCCCCAGCATTTT.

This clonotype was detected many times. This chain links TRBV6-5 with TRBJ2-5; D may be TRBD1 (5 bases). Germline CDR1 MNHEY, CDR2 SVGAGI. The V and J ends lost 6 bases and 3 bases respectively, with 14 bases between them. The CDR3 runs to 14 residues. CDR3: CASSLGAVEETQYF. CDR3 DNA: TGTGCCAGCAGCTTAGGGGCCGTCGAAGAGACCCAGTACTTC.

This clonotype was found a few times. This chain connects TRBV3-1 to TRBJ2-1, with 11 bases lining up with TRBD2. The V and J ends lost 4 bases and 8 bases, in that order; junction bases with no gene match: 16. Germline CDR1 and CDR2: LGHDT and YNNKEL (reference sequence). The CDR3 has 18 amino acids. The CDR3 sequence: CASSRVYISGGAPHEQFF. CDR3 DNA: TGTGCCAGCAGCCGCGTATACATTAGCGGGGGGGCCCCCCATGAGCAGTTCTTC.

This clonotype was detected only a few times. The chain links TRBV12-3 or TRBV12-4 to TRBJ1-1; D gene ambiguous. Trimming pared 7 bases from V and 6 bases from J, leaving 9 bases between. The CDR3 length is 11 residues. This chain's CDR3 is CASTDTAEAFF. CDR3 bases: TGTGCCAGCACCGACACCGCTGAAGCTTTCTTT.

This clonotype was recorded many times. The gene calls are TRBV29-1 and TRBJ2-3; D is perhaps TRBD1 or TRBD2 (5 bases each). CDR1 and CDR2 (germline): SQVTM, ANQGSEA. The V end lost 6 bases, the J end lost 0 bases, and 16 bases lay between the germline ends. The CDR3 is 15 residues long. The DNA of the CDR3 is TGCAGCGTCCGGGACCGAGAAGGGAGCACAGATACGCAGTATTTT. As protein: CSVRDREGSTDTQYF.

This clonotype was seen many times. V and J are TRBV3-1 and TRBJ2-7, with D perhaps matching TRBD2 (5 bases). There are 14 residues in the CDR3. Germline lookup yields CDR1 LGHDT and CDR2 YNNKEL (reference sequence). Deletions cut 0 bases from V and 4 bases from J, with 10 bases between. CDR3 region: CASSQDRRGYEQYF. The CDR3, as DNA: TGTGCCAGCAGCCAAGATCGTCGGGGTTACGAGCAGTACTTC.

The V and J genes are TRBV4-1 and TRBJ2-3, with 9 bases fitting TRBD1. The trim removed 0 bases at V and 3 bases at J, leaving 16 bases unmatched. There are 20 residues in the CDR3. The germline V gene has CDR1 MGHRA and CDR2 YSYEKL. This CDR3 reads CASSQDESTGGEVRTDTQYF. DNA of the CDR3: TGCGCCAGCAGCCAAGATGAAAGCACAGGGGGCGAGGTGCGTACAGATACGCAGTATTTT.

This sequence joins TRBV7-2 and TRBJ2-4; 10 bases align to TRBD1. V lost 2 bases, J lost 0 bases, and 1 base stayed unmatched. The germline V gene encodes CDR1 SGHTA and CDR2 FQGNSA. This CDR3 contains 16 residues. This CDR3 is CASSLRTGGAKNIQYF. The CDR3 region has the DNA TGTGCCAGCAGCTTACGGACAGGGGGAGCCAAAAACATTCAGTACTTC.

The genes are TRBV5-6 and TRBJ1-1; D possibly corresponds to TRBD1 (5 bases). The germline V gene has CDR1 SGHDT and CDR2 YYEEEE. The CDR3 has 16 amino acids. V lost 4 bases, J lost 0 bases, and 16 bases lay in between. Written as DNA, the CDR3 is TGTGCCAGCAGCATCTACGGCGGGGGGGTGAACACTGAAGCTTTCTTT. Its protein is CASSIYGGGVNTEAFF.

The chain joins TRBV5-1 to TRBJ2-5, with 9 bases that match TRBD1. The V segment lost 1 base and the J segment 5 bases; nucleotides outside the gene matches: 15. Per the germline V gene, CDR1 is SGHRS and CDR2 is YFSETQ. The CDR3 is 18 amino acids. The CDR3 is CASSLQPRGQGPPETQYF. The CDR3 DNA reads TGCGCCAGCAGCTTGCAACCCCGGGGACAGGGCCCCCCGGAGACCCAGTACTTC.

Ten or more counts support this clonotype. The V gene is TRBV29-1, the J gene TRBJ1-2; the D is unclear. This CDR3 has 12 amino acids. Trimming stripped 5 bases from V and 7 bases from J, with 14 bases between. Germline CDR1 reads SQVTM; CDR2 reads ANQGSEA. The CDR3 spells CSVLKTSSGYTF. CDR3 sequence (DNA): TGCAGCGTTCTGAAGACTAGCTCTGGCTACACCTTC.

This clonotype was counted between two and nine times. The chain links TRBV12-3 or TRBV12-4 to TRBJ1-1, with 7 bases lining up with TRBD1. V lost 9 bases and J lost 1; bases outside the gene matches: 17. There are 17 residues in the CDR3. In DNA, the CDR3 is TGTGCCAGAGGAACACGGGACAGAAAAAAGCAGAACACTGAAGCTTTCTTT. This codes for CARGTRDRKKQNTEAFF.

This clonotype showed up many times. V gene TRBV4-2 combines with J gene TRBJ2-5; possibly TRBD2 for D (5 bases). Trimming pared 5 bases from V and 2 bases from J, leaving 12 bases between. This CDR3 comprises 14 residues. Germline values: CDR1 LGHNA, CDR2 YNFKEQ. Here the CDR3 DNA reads TGTGCCAGCAGCGCCCCCGGGGTTCAAGAGACCCAGTACTTC. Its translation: CASSAPGVQETQYF.

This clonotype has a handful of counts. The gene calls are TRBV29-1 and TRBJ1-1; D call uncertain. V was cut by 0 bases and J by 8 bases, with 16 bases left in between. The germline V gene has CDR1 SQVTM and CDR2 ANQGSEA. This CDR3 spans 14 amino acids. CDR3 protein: CSVEEHTPGGEAFF. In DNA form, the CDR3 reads TGCAGCGTTGAAGAACACACCCCCGGAGGCGAAGCTTTCTTT.

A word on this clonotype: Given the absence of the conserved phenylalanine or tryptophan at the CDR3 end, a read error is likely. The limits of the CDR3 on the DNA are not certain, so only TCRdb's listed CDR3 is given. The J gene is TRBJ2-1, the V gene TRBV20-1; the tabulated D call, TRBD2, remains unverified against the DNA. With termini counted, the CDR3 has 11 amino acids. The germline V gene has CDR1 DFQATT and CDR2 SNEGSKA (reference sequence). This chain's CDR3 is CSASRPSGNTL.

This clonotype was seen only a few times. The chain's CDR3 is CASSQQTVLSPLHF. In DNA form, the CDR3 reads TGTGCCAGCAGCCAACAGACCGTTCTGTCACCCCTCCACTTT. The genes are TRBV14 and TRBJ1-6; D is unclear. Germline V CDR1 and CDR2: SGHDN, FVKESK. The CDR3 length is 14 residues. V dropped 2 bases and J dropped 10 bases, with 12 bases sitting between them.

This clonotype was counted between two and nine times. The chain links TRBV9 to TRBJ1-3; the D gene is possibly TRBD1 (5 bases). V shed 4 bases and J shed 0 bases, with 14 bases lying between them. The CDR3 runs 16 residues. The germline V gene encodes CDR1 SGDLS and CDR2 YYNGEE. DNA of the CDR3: TGTGCCAGCAGCTCCAGGGACCGAAACTCTGGAAACACCATATATTTT. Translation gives CASSSRDRNSGNTIYF.